Sequencing of this T cell receptor (beta chain) was carried out in a study of graft-versus-host responses after intestinal transplantation. Whole-study results and caveats: GvH clones surfaced in recipient marrow, some emerging earlier in ileum or blood.

Clones were sequenced by immunoSEQ multiplex PCR, and TCRdb holds only the in-frame ones, with some missing. The data contain around 100,000 clones, roughly 91% of them singletons. Remarks on this clone: Its specificity is not known.

This CDR3 has 14 residues. The germline V gene encodes CDR1 SEHNR and CDR2 FQNEAQ (reference sequence). V gave up 3 bases and J gave up 7 bases; unmatched junction bases: 6. Here the sequenced sample was unstimulated CD4+ T cells sorted from spleen or lymph node cells, taken before transplant. V gene TRBV7-9 combines with J gene TRBJ2-1, with TRBD2 matching 7 bases. The sequence derives from a human donor who was the organ donor for an intestinal transplant. CDR3 DNA: TGTGCCAGCAGCTTTTTTAACGGGGGGAATGAGCAGTTCTTC. It specifies CASSFFNGGNEQFF.